One TCR beta chain is described in this entry. Its antigen is unidentified. The data originate from a study of cytomegalovirus exposure and HLA in healthy donors. Study-wide findings and caveats: The study reported that TCR beta sequences accurately predicted HLA-A and HLA-B alleles in most subjects.

The PCR ran on 60 Vbeta and 13 Jbeta primers. Clones were read by immunoSEQ multiplex PCR, and TCRdb kept only the in-frame ones, dropping some. Of around 100,000 clones listed, over 75% are singletons. Germline lookup yields CDR1 SNHLY and CDR2 FYNNEI. Trimming left V 6 bases short and J 0 bases short, with 11 bases between. The CDR3 totals 15 residues. This sequence joins TRBV2 and TRBJ2-2, with D tentatively TRBD1 (5 bases). The TCR sequence derives from a woman aged 25 to 39 in good health and CMV-seropositive. The specimen was PBMCs. The chain's CDR3 is CASSPDTSNTGELFF. In DNA form, the CDR3 reads TGTGCCAGCAGCCCGGACACTTCGAACACCGGGGAGCTGTTTTTT.